This entry lists 5 T cell receptor beta chains sequenced from one sample in a study of OX40 agonist ivuxolimab in advanced cancers. Sequencing was performed with immunoSEQ multiplex PCR; in TCRdb, only in-frame clones are kept and a portion is missing. Here the sample spans some 43,000 clones, roughly 90% being singletons. Sample: CD4+ or CD8+ T cells sorted from blood, taken in a trial of the OX40 agonist ivuxolimab. The receptors were gathered from an adult with an advanced solid tumor such as melanoma, head and neck, liver or kidney cancer.

V usage is TRBV7-2 and J usage is TRBJ2-4; no reliable D call. This CDR3 contains 14 residues. V was pared by 5 bases and J by 6 bases, with 14 bases between. Germline-derived CDR1 and CDR2 are SGHTA and FQGNSA. CDR3 DNA sequence: TGTGCCAGCAGCGTGGGTCCTTACGGAAACATTCAGTACTTC. It is translated as CASSVGPYGNIQYF. Full variable domain (missing parts from reference TRBV7-2 and TRBJ2-4): GAGVSQSPSNKVTEKGKDVELRCDPISGHTALYWYRQSLGQGLEFLIYFQGNSAPDKSGLPSDRFSAERTGGSVSTLTIQRTQQEDSAVYLCASSVGPYGNIQYFGAGTRLSVL.

This chain connects TRBV6-4 to TRBJ1-1, with D maybe TRBD1 (6 bases). This CDR3 spans 14 amino acids. Germline V gene data show CDR1 as MRHNA and CDR2 as SNTAGT. Trimming took off 4 bases at V and 0 bases at J, with 9 bases between the two ends. CDR3 DNA: TGTGCCAGCAGTGCTGAGGGGGTGAACACTGAAGCTTTCTTT. This gives the protein CASSAEGVNTEAFF.

The V and J genes are TRBV5-8 and TRBJ2-3; D not resolved. Germline V gives CDR1 SGHTS, CDR2 YDEGEE. Trimming removed 2 bases at V and 2 bases at J, with 15 bases between. This CDR3 comprises 16 residues. CDR3 sequence (DNA): TGTGCCAGCAGCTTCTTCCTAGTGGGTTCCACAGATACGCAGTATTTT. Translation: CASSFFLVGSTDTQYF. Drawing the rest from reference TRBV5-8 and TRBJ2-3, the complete variable domain is EAGVTQSPTHLIKTRGQQATLRCSPISGHTSVYWYQQALGLGLQFLLWYDEGEERNRGNFPPRFSGRQFPNYSSELNVNALELEDSALYLCASSFFLVGSTDTQYFGPGTRLTVL.

Points on this clone: Its ends do not fully match the called genes, so a read error is possible. This chain links TRBV10-3 with TRBJ2-7; 11 positions agree with TRBD1. Germline V gives CDR1 ENHRY, CDR2 SYGVKD. The CDR3 spans 14 residues. The CDR3 sequence is CAINEGTGGNEQYF. As DNA, the CDR3 is TGTGCCATCAATGAGGGGACAGGGGGAAACGAGCAGTACTTC.

The rearrangement joins TRBV4-1 to TRBJ2-3; TRBD2 aligns across 7 bases. This CDR3 contains 15 residues. V lost 4 bases, J lost 4 bases, and 8 bases stayed unmatched. Germline V gives CDR1 MGHRA, CDR2 YSYEKL. Here the CDR3 reads CASSRSGAPADTQYF. In DNA, the CDR3 is TGCGCCAGCAGCCGGAGCGGGGCCCCTGCAGATACGCAGTATTTT.